Listed below are T cell receptor beta chains from one sample, sequenced in a study of cytomegalovirus exposure and HLA in healthy donors. Libraries were prepared by immunoSEQ multiplex PCR; TCRdb keeps only in-frame clonotypes and omits some of them. The table records about 280,000 clones, 88% of them present only once. Sequencing was performed on PBMCs. The receptors derive from a woman between 18 and 29 years old in good health and CMV-seronegative. Each CDR3 is given with its conserved first and last residue. D genes are given only for firm matches. Size is stated for part of the rows, as once, few or many counts, or as a class when the clone is expanded.

J,V,D,size,length,DNA,CDR3
TRBJ2-7,TRBV5-1,NA,NA,16,TGCGCCAGCAGCCCCGCTAGGGGGACCGTAGCCTACGAGCAGTACTTC,CASSPARGTVAYEQYF
TRBJ1-5,TRBV28,TRBD1,NA,16,TGTGCCAGCAGTTTTGAACAGGGGACTAGCAATCAGCCCCAGCATTTT,CASSFEQGTSNQPQHF
TRBJ2-2,TRBV2,NA,NA,13,TGTGCCAGCAGTGTTCAGTCCACCGGGGAGCTGTTTTTT,CASSVQSTGELFF
TRBJ2-1,TRBV19,TRBD1,NA,14,TGTGCCAGTAGTACGGGACAGGTCTACAATGAGCAGTTCTTC,CASSTGQVYNEQFF
TRBJ2-4,TRBV5-1,NA,NA,17,TGCGCCAGCAGGGACACCTCGAACTACCTAGCCAAAAACATTCAGTACTTC,CASRDTSNYLAKNIQYF
TRBJ2-1,TRBV29-1,TRBD2,once,14,TGCAGCGTGCGTTCTAGACTAGCGGGACAAGAGCAGTTCTTC,CSVRSRLAGQEQFF
TRBJ2-5,TRBV5-1,TRBD1,NA,15,TGCGCCAGCAGCTTGGGTAACAGGGGGCAAGAGACCCAGTACTTC,CASSLGNRGQETQYF
TRBJ1-2,TRBV7-8,TRBD1,NA,14,TGTGCCAGCAGCCCCGGGACAGCGCGCTATGGCTACACCTTC,CASSPGTARYGYTF
TRBJ2-1,TRBV4-1,TRBD2,NA,15,TGCGCCAGTTCACTAGCGGGGGACCGGGTGGGTGAGCAGTTCTTC,CASSLAGDRVGEQFF
TRBJ1-5,TRBV27,NA,NA,16,TGTGCCAGCAGTACCGCGACAGTGCCCTTCAATCAGCCCCAGCATTTT,CASSTATVPFNQPQHF
TRBJ1-1,TRBV19,TRBD1,NA,14,TGTGCCAGTATCCCGACAGGGGAGGGTACTGAAGCTTTCTTT,CASIPTGEGTEAFF
TRBJ1-1,TRBV4-1,TRBD1,NA,15,TGCGCCAGCAGCCAAGTAGGACAGGGGACCGCTGAAGCTTTCTTT,CASSQVGQGTAEAFF
TRBJ2-7,TRBV13,TRBD2,NA,14,TGTGCCAGCAGCTTAGGGGGGAGGGCCCACGAGCAGTACTTC,CASSLGGRAHEQYF
TRBJ2-1,TRBV28,TRBD1,NA,16,TGTGCCAGCAGATCCCCTCGGGACAGGGGGTACAATGAGCAGTTCTTC,CASRSPRDRGYNEQFF
TRBJ1-5,TRBV28,TRBD1,once,16,TGTGCCAGCAGACTCCGGGACAGGGGGCGCATTCAGCCCCAGCATTTT,CASRLRDRGRIQPQHF
TRBJ2-3,TRBV2,NA,once,13,TGTGCCAGCAGTAGCTCCGGGGCAGATACGCAGTATTTT,CASSSSGADTQYF
TRBJ2-1,TRBV7-2,TRBD2,NA,15,TGTGCCAGCACCCCCGGGACTAGTTTATTGAATGAGCAGTTCTTC,CASTPGTSLLNEQFF
TRBJ2-5,TRBV9,TRBD2,NA,16,TGTGCCAGCACCCCGGGGGGGACGATGTACCAAGAGACCCAGTACTTC,CASTPGGTMYQETQYF
TRBJ1-2,TRBV6-5,TRBD1,NA,15,TGTGCCAGCAGCCCCGGACAGGAAATTAACTATGGCTACACCTTC,CASSPGQEINYGYTF
TRBJ2-7,TRBV5-1,TRBD1,few,14,TGCGCCAGCAGCTCGCAGACAGGGGCCTACGAGCAGTACTTC,CASSSQTGAYEQYF
TRBJ2-2,TRBV6-1,TRBD1,NA,14,TGTGCCAGCAGTTCCGGGACAGGCACCGGGGAGCTGTTTTTT,CASSSGTGTGELFF
TRBJ2-3,TRBV19,NA,once,14,TGTGCCAGTAGGTCCAGCGGGCTCACAGATACGCAGTATTTT,CASRSSGLTDTQYF
TRBJ1-2,TRBV9,NA,NA,14,TGTGCCAGCAGCGTGGGAGGGGATACGGGTGGCTACACCTTC,CASSVGGDTGGYTF
TRBJ2-3,TRBV5-1,NA,NA,16,TGCGCCAGCAGCTTGGAGCTTAGGTCGGGAACAGATACGCAGTATTTT,CASSLELRSGTDTQYF
TRBJ2-3,TRBV7-6,NA,NA,16,TGTGCCAGCAGTCGAGAGCAGGGACTTGGCACAGATACGCAGTATTTT,CASSREQGLGTDTQYF
TRBJ2-3,TRBV7-2,NA,NA,11,TGTGCCAGCAGCTTAGCGGGTGCGGGTGAATTT,CASSLAGAGEF
TRBJ1-2,TRBV5-6,NA,NA,13,TGTGCCAGCAGCCCGACCGAAGGAGGGGGCTACACCTTC,CASSPTEGGGYTF
TRBJ2-7,TRBV6-5,NA,NA,16,TGTGCCAGCAGTTACTCACGCATCACTGTCCGCGGCGAGCAGTACTTC,CASSYSRITVRGEQYF
TRBJ2-7,TRBV2,TRBD2,NA,14,TGTGCCAGCAGTGCGGGACTAGCGGGCTTCGAGCAGTACTTC,CASSAGLAGFEQYF
TRBJ2-7,TRBV5-1,TRBD2,NA,17,TGCGCCAGCACCCCGGGACTAGCGGGAGTTCGTTCCTACGAGCAGTACTTC,CASTPGLAGVRSYEQYF
TRBJ2-7,TRBV7-3,TRBD2,once,14,TGTGCCAGCAGCTCCCTGACACTAGCGGGAGTTCCTCACTTC,CASSSLTLAGVPHF
TRBJ1-2,TRBV10-3,NA,NA,14,TGTGCCATCAGGGGAGACACATCGAACTATGGCTACACCTTC,CAIRGDTSNYGYTF
TRBJ2-7,TRBV5-6,NA,NA,14,TGTGCCAGCAGCTTGGAACAGGGAAGAAACGAGCAGTACTTC,CASSLEQGRNEQYF
TRBJ2-1,TRBV6-1,NA,NA,14,TGTGCCAGCAGTGAACTCGGAGTATACAATGAGCAGTTCTTC,CASSELGVYNEQFF
TRBJ2-5,TRBV28,NA,NA,14,TGTGCCAGCAGTTTCGCTCAGGTCCAAGAGACCCAGTACTTC,CASSFAQVQETQYF
TRBJ1-1,TRBV6-1,NA,few,12,TGTGCCAGCAGTGACAGGGTAAGGGAAGCTTTCTTT,CASSDRVREAFF
TRBJ2-1,TRBV19,NA,NA,11,TGTGCCAGTAGTATCCCGGGGGAGCAGTTCTTC,CASSIPGEQFF
TRBJ2-7,TRBV2,TRBD2,NA,16,TGTGCCAGCGCGCCCCTCGGGACTAGCGGGAGATCCGAGCAGTACTTC,CASAPLGTSGRSEQYF
TRBJ1-4,TRBV5-4,TRBD1,NA,14,TGTGCCAGCAGCGCGGGACAGGTGAATGAAAAACTGTTTTTT,CASSAGQVNEKLFF
TRBJ1-2,TRBV28,TRBD1,NA,13,TGTGCCAGCAGTTCGCCTGACAGGGGTGGCTACACCTTC,CASSSPDRGGYTF
TRBJ1-5,TRBV6-5,NA,once,15,TGTGCCAGCAGGCTTTCCGGGAGAAGCAATCAGCCCCAGCATTTT,CASRLSGRSNQPQHF
TRBJ2-5,TRBV21-1,NA,NA,14,TGTGCCAGCAGCTCACCGACCTCCGGGGAGACCCAGTACTTC,CASSSPTSGETQYF
TRBJ2-5,TRBV4-3,NA,NA,14,TGCGCCAGCAGCCAAGAAATGAGGGAAGAGACCCAGTACTTC,CASSQEMREETQYF
TRBJ1-6,TRBV30,NA,few,13,TGTGCCTGGAGTCCTCCCTATAATTCACCCCTCCACTTT,CAWSPPYNSPLHF
TRBJ1-2,TRBV11-2,NA,NA,14,TGTGCCAGCAGCTTAGTTAGCGGGAACTATGGCTACACCTTC,CASSLVSGNYGYTF
TRBJ1-5,TRBV25-1,TRBD1,few,16,TGTGCCAGCAGTGAAGGGGGGCAGGGGGGTAGTCAGCCCCAGCATTTT,CASSEGGQGGSQPQHF
TRBJ1-4,TRBV5-6,NA,few,14,TGTGCCAGCAGCCAGGGGTTCGCTAATGAAAAACTGTTTTTT,CASSQGFANEKLFF
TRBJ2-7,TRBV5-1,NA,NA,13,TGCGCCAGCAGCTTAGACAGTTTCTACGAGCAGTACTTC,CASSLDSFYEQYF
TRBJ2-1,TRBV27,NA,NA,17,TGTGCCAGCAGTAAAGAGGGGGTGGGGACCACCTACAATGAGCAGTTCTTC,CASSKEGVGTTYNEQFF
TRBJ2-7,TRBV19,TRBD2,NA,18,TGTGCCAGTAGTATATTGCCCGGGGAGGCTAGCGGGAGCCCCGAGCAGTACTTC,CASSILPGEASGSPEQYF
TRBJ2-3,TRBV7-3,TRBD2,NA,15,TGTGCCAGCAGCTTAAGTGCTACGGGGGGAGATACGCAGTATTTT,CASSLSATGGDTQYF
TRBJ1-1,TRBV4-1,NA,once,14,TGCGCCAGCAGCCAACCCCGAGGGGGCACTGAAGCTTTCTTT,CASSQPRGGTEAFF
TRBJ2-7,TRBV5-4,TRBD2,NA,14,TGTGCCAGCAGCTTGGAGGGACTAGCGGATGAGCAGTACTTC,CASSLEGLADEQYF
TRBJ2-3,TRBV5-1,NA,few,15,TGCGCCAGCAGCTTGAGGGGTAGCGGCTCAGATACGCAGTATTTT,CASSLRGSGSDTQYF
TRBJ2-5,TRBV11-2,NA,NA,14,TGTGCCAGCAGCTTCCATGTTAGCCGAGAGACCCAGTACTTC,CASSFHVSRETQYF
TRBJ2-5,TRBV5-1,TRBD1,NA,15,TGCGCCAGCAGCTTGGGGACAGGGGTTGGGGAGACCCAGTACTTC,CASSLGTGVGETQYF
TRBJ2-1,TRBV19,NA,NA,15,TGTGCCAGTAGCCGCCTGGGCCGGGGATACAATGAGCAGTTCTTC,CASSRLGRGYNEQFF
TRBJ2-3,TRBV7-7,NA,NA,14,TGTGCTAGCAGCGGCGGGACAGACACAGATACGCAGTATTTT,CASSGGTDTDTQYF
TRBJ1-1,TRBV27,NA,NA,13,TGTGCCAGCAGTTTCCAATTGAACACTGAAGCTTTCTTT,CASSFQLNTEAFF